The entry that follows covers one T cell receptor beta chain sequence. Both 60 Vbeta primers and 13 Jbeta primers went into the PCR. The method was immunoSEQ multiplex PCR; TCRdb's version includes in-frame clones alone and lacks a portion of them. The table records just over 150,000 clones, around nine tenths of them present only once. The data were obtained in a study of cytomegalovirus exposure and HLA in healthy donors. With 1 base removed from V and 0 bases from J, the gap between germline ends came to 11 bases. Looked up from germline, CDR1 is SGHRS and CDR2 is YFSETQ. There are 15 residues in the CDR3.

The rearrangement joins TRBV5-1 to TRBJ2-7; D is possibly TRBD2 (6 bases). The sample was PBMCs. This sequence was found in a woman between 18 and 30 years old in good health and CMV-seronegative. The CDR3: CASSLWAGNSYEQYF. The CDR3 nucleotides read TGCGCCAGCAGCTTGTGGGCGGGGAACTCCTACGAGCAGTACTTC.